These 11 T cell receptor beta chains were sequenced from one sample in a study of blood T cell repertoires in COVID-19. Clones were read by immunoSEQ multiplex PCR, and TCRdb kept only the in-frame ones, dropping some. Found here are about 28,000 clones, less than 90% of them singletons; the top ten hold over 20%. The specimen sequenced was peripheral blood. All receptors derive from a human donor in a cohort sampled during active COVID-19.

J is TRBJ1-2 and V is TRBV20-1, with D maybe TRBD1 (5 bases). Trimming took off 3 bases at V and 4 bases at J, with 15 bases between the two ends. Germline V gene sequence: CDR1 DFQATT, CDR2 SNEGSKA (reference sequence). The CDR3 runs to 14 residues. This CDR3 reads CSASKGSVGYGYTF. CDR3 bases: TGCAGTGCTAGTAAGGGGTCTGTGGGCTATGGCTACACCTTC.

J is TRBJ1-5 and V is TRBV5-6; 8 nucleotides line up with TRBD1. J lost 9 bases, V lost 4 bases, and 12 bases had no gene match. The CDR3 runs to 15 residues. Germline loops: CDR1 SGHDT, CDR2 YYEEEE. The CDR3 DNA sequence: TGTGCCAGCAGCCGGTACGGGACAGGACCCTCGCCCCAGCATTTT. It encodes CASSRYGTGPSPQHF. The variable domain in full, completed from reference TRBV5-6 and TRBJ1-5, reads DAGVTQSPTHLIKTRGQQVTLRCSPKSGHDTVSWYQQALGQGPQFIFQYYEEEERQRGNFPDRFSGHQFPNYSSELNVNALLLGDSALYLCASSRYGTGPSPQHFGDGTRLSIL.

V is TRBV2 and J is TRBJ1-1; D possibly corresponds to TRBD1 (5 bases). Trimming cost V 7 bases and J 1 base, with 10 bases left between them. CDR1 and CDR2 (germline): SNHLY, FYNNEI. The CDR3 loop spans 13 amino acids. CDR3 in amino acids: CASIPGQNTEAFF. In nucleotides, the CDR3 is TGTGCCAGCATCCCAGGGCAGAACACTGAAGCTTTCTTT. Full variable domain (remainder filled in from reference TRBV2 and TRBJ1-1): EPEVTQTPSHQVTQMGQEVILRCVPISNHLYFYWYRQILGQKVEFLVSFYNNEISEKSEIFDDQFSVERPDGSNFTLKIRSTKLEDSAMYFCASIPGQNTEAFFGQGTRLTVV.

In this sample, this clone turned up a few times. This sequence joins TRBV7-6 and TRBJ1-5; 8 bases are a match to TRBD1. Germline values: CDR1 SGHVS, CDR2 FNYEAQ. This CDR3 comprises 14 residues. The V segment lost 5 bases and the J segment 2 bases; nucleotides outside the gene matches: 2. The CDR3 reads CASSQTGGNQPQHF. For the CDR3, the DNA is TGTGCCAGCAGCCAGACAGGGGGCAATCAGCCCCAGCATTTT.

CDR3 protein: CASSSRYEQYF. CDR3 nucleotides: TGTGCCAGCAGTTCCCGTTACGAGCAGTACTTC. This chain connects TRBV27 to TRBJ2-7, with unresolved D. Per germline, CDR1 MNHEY and CDR2 SMNVEV (reference sequence). The ends were cut back, 4 bases at V and 4 bases at J, with 5 bases in the middle. The CDR3 spans 11 residues.

This rearrangement joins TRBV27 to TRBJ2-7; 10 positions agree with TRBD1. J lost 4 bases, V lost 6 bases, and 6 bases had no gene match. The CDR3 loop spans 14 amino acids. CDR1 is MNHEY, CDR2 SMNVEV, per germline (reference sequence). CDR3 in DNA: TGTGCCAGCAGGATACGACAGGGGGCTTACGAGCAGTACTTC. Protein: CASRIRQGAYEQYF.

The V and J genes are TRBV2 and TRBJ2-3; TRBD1 might be the D (6 bases). V gave up 8 bases and J gave up 4 bases, with 13 bases separating them. The germline CDR1 and CDR2 sequences are SNHLY and FYNNEI. This CDR3 comprises 13 residues. The CDR3 bases are TGTGCCAGCCGGGACATTGGTCCAGATACGCAGTATTTT. Encoded protein: CASRDIGPDTQYF.

The gene calls are TRBV7-2 and TRBJ1-2; no reliable D call. Germline-derived CDR1 and CDR2 are SGHTA and FQGNSA. The CDR3 extends over 14 amino acids. V was cut by 5 bases and J by 3 bases, with 13 bases left in between. CDR3 nucleotide sequence: TGTGCCAGCAGCCCCGGTGAAGCCTACTATGGCTACACCTTC. Encoded protein: CASSPGEAYYGYTF.

The chain joins TRBV2 to TRBJ2-7; D is perhaps TRBD1 (8 bases). V was shortened by 8 bases and J by 8 bases, with 22 bases between the two germline ends. CDR3 length: 14 amino acids. From germline, CDR1 is SNHLY and CDR2 FYNNEI. The CDR3 DNA follows: TGTGCCAGCTTTACTACAGGGGGGGTCAGGAAGCAGTACTTC. Protein: CASFTTGGVRKQYF.

The chain combines TRBV9 with TRBJ2-1; D is possibly TRBD2 (5 bases). CDR3 size: 14 residues. V lost 4 bases to trimming and J lost 6 bases, with 14 bases between them. Looked up from germline, CDR1 is SGDLS and CDR2 is YYNGEE. CDR3 in DNA: TGTGCCAGCAGCCCGAGGGTCGGTTCCAATGAGCAGTTCTTC. It encodes CASSPRVGSNEQFF.

The chain joins TRBV3-1 (or the pseudogene TRBV3-2) to TRBJ2-5, with no clear D. This CDR3 is built from 12 residues. Trimming took 5 bases from V and 9 from J, leaving 13 bases between them. The V gene's germline CDR1 is LGHDT and CDR2 YNNKEL (reference sequence). CDR3 amino acids: CASSWLRQAQYF. CDR3 coding DNA: TGTGCCAGCAGCTGGCTCCGGCAGGCCCAGTACTTC.